Described below is a single TCR beta chain sequence and its context. This sample was included in a study of blood T cell repertoires in COVID-19. Using immunoSEQ multiplex PCR, the repertoire was profiled, and TCRdb retains in-frame clones only, with some absent. The sample lists approximately 100,000 clones; 70% to 80% were seen once. V was trimmed by 4 bases and J by 4 bases, leaving 12 bases between them. This CDR3 has 14 amino acids. CDR1 SGDLS and CDR2 YYNGEE come from the germline V gene. The receptor comes from an older man with acute or convalescent COVID-19. The chain combines TRBV9 with TRBJ1-3, with D unclear. Sequencing input: peripheral blood. The CDR3 reads CASSPSMRGNTIYF. The DNA for the CDR3 is TGTGCCAGCAGCCCCTCAATGAGGGGAAACACCATATATTTT.